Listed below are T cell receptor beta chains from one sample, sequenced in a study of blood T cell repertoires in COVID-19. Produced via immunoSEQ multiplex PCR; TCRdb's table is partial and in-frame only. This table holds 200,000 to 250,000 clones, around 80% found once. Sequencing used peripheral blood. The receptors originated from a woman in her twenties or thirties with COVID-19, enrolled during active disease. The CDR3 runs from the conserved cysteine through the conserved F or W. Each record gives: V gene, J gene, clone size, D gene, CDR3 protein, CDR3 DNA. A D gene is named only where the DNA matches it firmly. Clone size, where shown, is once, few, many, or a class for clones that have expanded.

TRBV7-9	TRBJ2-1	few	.	CASSGKQGRIEYNEQFF	TGTGCCAGCAGCGGAAAACAGGGTAGGATAGAATACAATGAGCAGTTCTTC
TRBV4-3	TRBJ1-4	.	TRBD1	CASSQEFGTGGAREKLFF	TGCGCCAGCAGCCAAGAATTCGGGACAGGGGGCGCGAGGGAAAAACTGTTTTTT
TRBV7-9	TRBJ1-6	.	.	CASSLILLSYNSPLHF	TGTGCCAGCAGCTTAATACTGCTCTCCTATAATTCACCCCTCCACTTT
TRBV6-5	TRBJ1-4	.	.	CASRPSRVIEKLFF	TGTGCCAGCAGGCCGTCCAGGGTGATTGAAAAACTGTTTTTT
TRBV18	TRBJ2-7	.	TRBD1	CASSRDRSSYEQYF	TGTGCCAGCTCACGGGACAGGAGCTCCTACGAGCAGTACTTC
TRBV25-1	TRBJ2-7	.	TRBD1	CASSELGQGIYEQYF	TGTGCCAGCAGTGAATTAGGACAGGGGATCTACGAGCAGTACTTC
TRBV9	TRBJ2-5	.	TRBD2	CASSAGTSGVQETQYF	TGTGCCAGCAGCGCCGGGACTAGCGGGGTACAAGAGACCCAGTACTTC
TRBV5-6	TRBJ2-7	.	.	CASSLESHEQYF	TGTGCCAGCAGCTTGGAGAGCCACGAGCAGTACTTC
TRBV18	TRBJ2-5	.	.	CASSPGGRETQYF	TGTGCCAGCTCTCCAGGAGGGAGGGAGACCCAGTACTTC
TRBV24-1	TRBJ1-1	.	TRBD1	CATLDRGPAFF	TGTGCCACTCTGGACAGGGGGCCGGCTTTCTTT
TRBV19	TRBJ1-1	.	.	CASTDLRRKAFF	TGTGCCAGTACTGACTTGAGACGCAAAGCTTTCTTT
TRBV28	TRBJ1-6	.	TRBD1	CASKDGTGRNSPLHF	TGTGCCAGCAAAGACGGGACAGGGCGGAATTCACCCCTCCACTTT
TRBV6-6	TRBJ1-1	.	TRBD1	CASSWTGGTEAFF	TGTGCCAGCAGTTGGACAGGGGGCACTGAAGCTTTCTTT
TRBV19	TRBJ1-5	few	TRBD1	CASSPQGTHNQPQHF	TGTGCCAGTAGTCCACAGGGGACCCACAATCAGCCCCAGCATTTT
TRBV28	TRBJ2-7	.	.	CASSLSIPTYEQYF	TGTGCCAGCAGTTTAAGCATACCTACCTACGAGCAGTACTTC
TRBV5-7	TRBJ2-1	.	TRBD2	CASSLGLAGLYNEQFF	TGTGCCAGCAGCTTGGGACTAGCGGGTCTCTACAATGAGCAGTTCTTC
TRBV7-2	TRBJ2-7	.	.	CASSFPGVNYEQYF	TGTGCCAGCAGCTTCCCAGGGGTTAACTACGAGCAGTACTTC
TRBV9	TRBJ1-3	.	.	CASSVALGGAGNTIYF	TGTGCCAGCAGCGTAGCTCTGGGCGGGGCTGGAAACACCATATATTTT
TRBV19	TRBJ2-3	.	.	CASSIPRAGTSSTDTQYF	TGTGCCAGTAGTATACCTCGGGCAGGGACTTCTAGCACAGATACGCAGTATTTT
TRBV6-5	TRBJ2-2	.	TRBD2	CASIRAGTTGELFF	TGTGCCAGCATTAGAGCGGGAACCACCGGGGAGCTGTTTTTT
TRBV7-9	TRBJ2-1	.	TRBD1	CASSYGTGTYNEQFF	TGTGCCAGCAGCTACGGGACAGGGACCTACAATGAGCAGTTCTTC
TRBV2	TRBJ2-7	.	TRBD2	CASTQGGKAGGEQYF	TGTGCCAGCACCCAGGGGGGGAAGGCGGGAGGGGAGCAGTACTTC
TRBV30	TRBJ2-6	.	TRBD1	CAWSGQGARVANVLTF	TGTGCCTGGAGTGGGCAGGGGGCGCGGGTGGCCAACGTCCTGACTTTC
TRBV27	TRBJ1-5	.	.	CASSPTVNSNQPQHF	TGTGCCAGCAGTCCGACAGTTAATAGCAATCAGCCCCAGCATTTT
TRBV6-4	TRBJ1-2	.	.	CASRLGAGANYGYTF	TGTGCCAGCAGGCTCGGGGCAGGGGCTAACTATGGCTACACCTTC
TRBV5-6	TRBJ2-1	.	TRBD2	CASSPRLAGAYNEQFF	TGTGCCAGCAGCCCCCGACTAGCGGGAGCTTACAATGAGCAGTTCTTC
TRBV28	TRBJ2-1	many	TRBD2	CASQRGVKQFF	TGTGCCAGTCAGCGGGGAGTGAAGCAGTTCTTC
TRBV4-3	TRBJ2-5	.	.	CASSQGLGRETQYF	TGCGCCAGCAGCCAAGGGCTAGGGAGAGAGACCCAGTACTTC
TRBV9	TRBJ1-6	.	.	CASSVRGGDSPLHF	TGTGCCAGCAGCGTAAGGGGTGGGGATTCACCCCTCCACTTT
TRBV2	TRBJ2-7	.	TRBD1	CASVLGQGDYEQYF	TGTGCCAGCGTGCTCGGACAGGGGGACTACGAGCAGTACTTC
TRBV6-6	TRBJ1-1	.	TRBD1	CASSPPETGEAFF	TGTGCCAGCAGTCCCCCCGAGACAGGGGAAGCTTTCTTT
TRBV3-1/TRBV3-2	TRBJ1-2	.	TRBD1	CASSHPGQGSSGYTF	TGTGCCAGCAGCCACCCCGGACAGGGGTCGTCTGGCTACACCTTC
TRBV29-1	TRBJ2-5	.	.	CSALLGGTQYF	TGCAGCGCCCTACTAGGGGGGACCCAGTACTTC
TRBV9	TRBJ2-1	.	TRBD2	CASSQFTSAVSYNEQFF	TGTGCCAGCAGCCAGTTTACTAGCGCAGTATCCTACAATGAGCAGTTCTTC
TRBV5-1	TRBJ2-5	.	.	CASSPRDGLSETQYF	TGCGCCAGCAGCCCGCGGGACGGACTATCTGAGACCCAGTACTTC
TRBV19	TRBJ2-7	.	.	CASSNTGTKKYEQYF	TGTGCCAGTAGCAACACCGGGACAAAGAAATACGAGCAGTACTTC
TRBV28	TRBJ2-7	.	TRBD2	CASTPPGGGGAHEQYF	TGTGCCAGCACACCGCCGGGGGGCGGGGGGGCCCACGAGCAGTACTTC
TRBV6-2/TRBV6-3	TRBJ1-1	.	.	CASSYTGWNTEAFF	TGTGCCAGCAGTTACACAGGGTGGAACACTGAAGCTTTCTTT
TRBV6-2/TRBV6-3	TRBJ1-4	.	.	CASSKPRGNNEKLFF	TGTGCCAGCAGCAAACCCAGGGGAAACAATGAAAAACTGTTTTTT
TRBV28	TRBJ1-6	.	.	CASSIGNSPLHF	TGTGCCAGCAGTATCGGTAATTCACCCCTCCACTTT
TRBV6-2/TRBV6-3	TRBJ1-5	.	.	CASSTGEEINQPQHF	TGTGCCAGCAGTACGGGAGAAGAAATTAATCAGCCCCAGCATTTT
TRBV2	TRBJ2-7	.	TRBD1	CASDGGVDRGYEQYF	TGTGCCAGCGACGGCGGGGTGGACAGGGGATACGAGCAGTACTTC
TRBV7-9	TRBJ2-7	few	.	CASSLEVAATYEQYF	TGTGCCAGCAGCTTAGAAGTAGCGGCTACCTACGAGCAGTACTTC
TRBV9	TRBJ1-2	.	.	CASSAQVGQNYGYTF	TGTGCCAGCAGCGCTCAGGTGGGGCAGAACTATGGCTACACCTTC
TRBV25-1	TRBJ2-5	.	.	CASSEYGRGTGGPETQYF	TGTGCCAGCAGTGAATATGGGAGGGGAACAGGGGGACCAGAGACCCAGTACTTC
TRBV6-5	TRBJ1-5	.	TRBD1	CASSYGQGGQPQHF	TGTGCCAGCAGTTACGGACAGGGGGGCCAGCCCCAGCATTTT
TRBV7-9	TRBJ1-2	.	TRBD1	CASSPLVRDSDYGYTF	TGTGCCAGCAGCCCTTTAGTGCGGGACAGCGACTATGGCTACACCTTC
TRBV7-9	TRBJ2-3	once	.	CASTDNSWAGQSTDTQYF	TGTGCCAGCACCGATAACAGTTGGGCAGGCCAAAGCACAGATACGCAGTATTTT
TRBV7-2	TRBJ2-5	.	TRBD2	CASSRTSGEETQYF	TGTGCCAGCAGCAGGACTAGCGGGGAAGAGACCCAGTACTTC
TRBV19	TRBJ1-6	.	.	CASSPQFGSPLHF	TGTGCCAGTAGTCCCCAGTTCGGGTCACCCCTCCACTTT
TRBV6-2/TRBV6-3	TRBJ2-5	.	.	CASSFGLQETQYF	TGTGCCAGCAGCTTCGGACTGCAAGAGACCCAGTACTTC
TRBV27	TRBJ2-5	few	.	CASSPRLGLQETQYF	TGTGCCAGCAGCCCCCGATTGGGACTTCAAGAGACCCAGTACTTC
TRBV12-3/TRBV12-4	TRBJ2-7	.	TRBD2	CASRGRGEQYF	TGTGCCAGCCGAGGGAGGGGCGAGCAGTACTTC
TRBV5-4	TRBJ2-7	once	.	CASSSASASSYGQYF	TGTGCCAGCAGTTCGGCTAGCGCGAGCTCCTACGGGCAGTACTTC
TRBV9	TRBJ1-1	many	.	CASSRDIWDTEAFF	TGTGCCAGCAGCCGGGACATCTGGGACACTGAAGCTTTCTTT